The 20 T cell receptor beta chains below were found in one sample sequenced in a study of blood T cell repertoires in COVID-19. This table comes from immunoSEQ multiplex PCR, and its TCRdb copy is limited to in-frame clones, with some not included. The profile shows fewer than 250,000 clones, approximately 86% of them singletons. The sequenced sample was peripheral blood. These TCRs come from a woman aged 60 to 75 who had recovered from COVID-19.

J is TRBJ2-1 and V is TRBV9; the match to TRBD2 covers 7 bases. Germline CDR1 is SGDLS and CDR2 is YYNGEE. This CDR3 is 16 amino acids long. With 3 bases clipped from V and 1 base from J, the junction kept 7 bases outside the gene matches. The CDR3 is CASSGAGAGSYNEQFF. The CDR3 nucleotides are TGTGCCAGCAGCGGGGCGGGAGCTGGGTCCTACAATGAGCAGTTCTTC.

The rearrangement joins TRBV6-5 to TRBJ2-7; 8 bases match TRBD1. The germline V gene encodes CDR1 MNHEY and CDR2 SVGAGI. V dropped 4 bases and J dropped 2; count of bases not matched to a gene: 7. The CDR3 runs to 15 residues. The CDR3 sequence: CASSLPGQVPYEQYF. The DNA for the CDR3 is TGTGCCAGCAGTTTGCCGGGACAGGTCCCCTACGAGCAGTACTTC.

CDR3 sequence (DNA): TGTGCCAGCAGCCGGGCGGACAGGGAGGTCGGCTACACCTTC. This gives the protein CASSRADREVGYTF. This chain links TRBV5-6 with TRBJ1-2, with 8 bases matching TRBD1. V lost 4 bases and J lost 8; bases outside the gene matches: 10. In germline, CDR1 is SGHDT, CDR2 YYEEEE. CDR3 size: 14 residues.

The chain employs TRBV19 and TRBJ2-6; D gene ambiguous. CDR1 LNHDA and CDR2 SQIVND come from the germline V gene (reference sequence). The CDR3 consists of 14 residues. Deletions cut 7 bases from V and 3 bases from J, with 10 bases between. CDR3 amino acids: CASNRQDGANVLTF. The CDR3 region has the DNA TGTGCCAGTAATAGGCAGGATGGGGCCAACGTCCTGACTTTC.

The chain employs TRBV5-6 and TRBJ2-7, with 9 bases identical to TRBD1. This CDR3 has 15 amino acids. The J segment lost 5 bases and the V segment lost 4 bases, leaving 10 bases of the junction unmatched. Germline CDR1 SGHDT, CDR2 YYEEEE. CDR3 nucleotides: TGTGCCAGCAGCCTTATAGGGACAGGGTTCAACGAGCAGTACTTC. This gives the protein CASSLIGTGFNEQYF. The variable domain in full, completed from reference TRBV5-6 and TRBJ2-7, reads DAGVTQSPTHLIKTRGQQVTLRCSPKSGHDTVSWYQQALGQGPQFIFQYYEEEERQRGNFPDRFSGHQFPNYSSELNVNALLLGDSALYLCASSLIGTGFNEQYFGPGTRLTVT.

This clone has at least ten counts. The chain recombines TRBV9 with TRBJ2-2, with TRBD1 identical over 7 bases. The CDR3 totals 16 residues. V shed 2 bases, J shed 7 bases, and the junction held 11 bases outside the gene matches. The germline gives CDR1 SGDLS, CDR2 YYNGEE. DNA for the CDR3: TGTGCCAGCAGCGTCACTGACAGGGTAATGGACGGGGAGCTGTTTTTT. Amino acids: CASSVTDRVMDGELFF.

The CDR3 nucleotides read TGTGCCAGCAGCCCCGGGAGATACTATGGCTACACCTTC. Translation: CASSPGRYYGYTF. V is TRBV3-1 (or the pseudogene TRBV3-2) and J is TRBJ1-2; D is undetermined. Trimming shortened V by 4 bases and J by 3 bases, and 9 bases separated the two germline ends. The CDR3 length is 13 residues. The V gene's germline CDR1 is LGHDT and CDR2 YNNKEL (reference sequence).

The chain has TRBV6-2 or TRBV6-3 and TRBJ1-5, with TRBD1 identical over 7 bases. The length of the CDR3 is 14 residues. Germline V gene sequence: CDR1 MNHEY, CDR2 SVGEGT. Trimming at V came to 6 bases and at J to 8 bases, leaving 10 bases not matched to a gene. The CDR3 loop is CASSLTGAAKPQHF. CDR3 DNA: TGTGCCAGCAGCTTAACAGGGGCGGCGAAGCCCCAGCATTTT.

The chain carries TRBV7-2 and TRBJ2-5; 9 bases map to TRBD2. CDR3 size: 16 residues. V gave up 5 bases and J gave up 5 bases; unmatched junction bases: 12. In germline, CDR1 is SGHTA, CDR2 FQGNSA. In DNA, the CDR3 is TGTGCCAGCAGCCGCCTCGGCGGGGGGGCCGGGGAGACCCAGTACTTC. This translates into CASSRLGGGAGETQYF.

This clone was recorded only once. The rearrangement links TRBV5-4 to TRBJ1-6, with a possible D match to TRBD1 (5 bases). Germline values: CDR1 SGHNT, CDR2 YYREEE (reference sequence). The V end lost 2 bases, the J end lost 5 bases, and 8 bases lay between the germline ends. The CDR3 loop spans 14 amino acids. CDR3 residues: CASSLQVHNSPLHF. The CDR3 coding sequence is TGTGCCAGCAGCTTACAGGTCCATAATTCACCCCTCCACTTT.

The DNA of the CDR3 is TGTGCCAGCAGCTTAACGGGACACAGCACCGGGGAGCTGTTTTTT. This gives the protein CASSLTGHSTGELFF. V usage is TRBV7-2 and J usage is TRBJ2-2, with D perhaps TRBD1 (6 bases). The CDR3 is 15 residues long. CDR1 and CDR2 from the germline V gene are SGHTA and FQGNSA. V was shortened by 2 bases and J by 4 bases, with 11 bases between the two germline ends. The variable domain in full, with the rest retrieved from reference TRBV7-2 and TRBJ2-2, is GAGVSQSPSNKVTEKGKDVELRCDPISGHTALYWYRQSLGQGLEFLIYFQGNSAPDKSGLPSDRFSAERTGGSVSTLTIQRTQQEDSAVYLCASSLTGHSTGELFFGEGSRLTVL.

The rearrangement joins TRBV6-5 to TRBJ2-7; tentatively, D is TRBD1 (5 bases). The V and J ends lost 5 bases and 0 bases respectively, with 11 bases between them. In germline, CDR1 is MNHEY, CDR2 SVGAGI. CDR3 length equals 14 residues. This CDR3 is CASSNLGLSYEQYF. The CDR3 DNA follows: TGTGCCAGCAGTAACTTGGGGCTCTCCTACGAGCAGTACTTC.

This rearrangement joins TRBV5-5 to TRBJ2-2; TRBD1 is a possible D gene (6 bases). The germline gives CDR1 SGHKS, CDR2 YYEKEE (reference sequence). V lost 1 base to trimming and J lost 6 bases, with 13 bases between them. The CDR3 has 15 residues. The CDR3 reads CASSLWQGFAGELFF. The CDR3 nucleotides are TGTGCCAGCAGCTTGTGGCAGGGGTTCGCCGGGGAGCTGTTTTTT.

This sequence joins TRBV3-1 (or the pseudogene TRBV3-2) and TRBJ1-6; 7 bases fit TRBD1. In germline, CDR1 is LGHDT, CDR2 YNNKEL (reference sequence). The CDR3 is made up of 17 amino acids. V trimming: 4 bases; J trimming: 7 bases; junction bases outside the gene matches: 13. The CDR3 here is CASSPLDRAIGNSPLHF. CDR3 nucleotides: TGTGCCAGCAGCCCCCTAGACAGGGCCATCGGGAATTCACCCCTCCACTTT.

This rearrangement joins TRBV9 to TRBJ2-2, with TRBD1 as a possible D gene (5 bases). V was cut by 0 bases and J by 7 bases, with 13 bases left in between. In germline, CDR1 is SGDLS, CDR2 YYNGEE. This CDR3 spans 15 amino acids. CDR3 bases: TGTGCCAGCAGCGTAGAGGCTTGGGGCAGCGGGGAGCTGTTTTTT. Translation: CASSVEAWGSGELFF.

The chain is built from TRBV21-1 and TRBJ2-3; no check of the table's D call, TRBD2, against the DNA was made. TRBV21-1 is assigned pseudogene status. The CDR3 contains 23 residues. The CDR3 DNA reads TGTGCCAGCAGCAAAGCGGGACAGGGAAAACCGGGACTAGCGGGGGGGAGCACAGATACGCAGTATTTT. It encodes CASSKAGQGKPGLAGGSTDTQYF.

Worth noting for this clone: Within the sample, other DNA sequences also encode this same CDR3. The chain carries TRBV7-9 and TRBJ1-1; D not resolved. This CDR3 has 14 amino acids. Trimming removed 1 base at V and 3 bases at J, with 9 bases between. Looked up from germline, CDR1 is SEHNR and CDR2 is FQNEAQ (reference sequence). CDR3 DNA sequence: TGTGCCAGCAGCTTAGGCCTCGGGGACACTGAAGCTTTCTTT. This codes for CASSLGLGDTEAFF.

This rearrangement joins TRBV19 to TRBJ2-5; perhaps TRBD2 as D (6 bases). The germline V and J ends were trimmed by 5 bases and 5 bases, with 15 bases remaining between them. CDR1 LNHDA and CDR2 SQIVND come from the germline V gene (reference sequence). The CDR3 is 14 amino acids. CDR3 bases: TGTGCCAGTAGTCCTATGGGTGGAGGGGAGACCCAGTACTTC. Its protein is CASSPMGGGETQYF. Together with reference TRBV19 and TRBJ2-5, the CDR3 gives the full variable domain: DGGITQSPKYLFRKEGQNVTLSCEQNLNHDAMYWYRQDPGQGLRLIYYSQIVNDFQKGDIAEGYSVSREKKESFPLTVTSAQKNPTAFYLCASSPMGGGETQYFGPGTRLLVL.

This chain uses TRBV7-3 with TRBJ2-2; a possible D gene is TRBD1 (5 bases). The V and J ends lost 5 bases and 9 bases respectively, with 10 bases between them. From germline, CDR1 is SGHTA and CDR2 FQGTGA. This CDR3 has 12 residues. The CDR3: CASSLPGRELFF. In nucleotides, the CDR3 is TGTGCCAGCAGCCTACCAGGGAGGGAGCTGTTTTTT.

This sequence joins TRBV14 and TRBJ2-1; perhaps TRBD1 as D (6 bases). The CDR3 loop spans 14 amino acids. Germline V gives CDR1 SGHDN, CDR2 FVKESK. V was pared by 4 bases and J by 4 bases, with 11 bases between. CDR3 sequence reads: CASSLGTRYNEQFF. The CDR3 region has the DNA TGTGCCAGCAGCCTCGGGACAAGATACAATGAGCAGTTCTTC.